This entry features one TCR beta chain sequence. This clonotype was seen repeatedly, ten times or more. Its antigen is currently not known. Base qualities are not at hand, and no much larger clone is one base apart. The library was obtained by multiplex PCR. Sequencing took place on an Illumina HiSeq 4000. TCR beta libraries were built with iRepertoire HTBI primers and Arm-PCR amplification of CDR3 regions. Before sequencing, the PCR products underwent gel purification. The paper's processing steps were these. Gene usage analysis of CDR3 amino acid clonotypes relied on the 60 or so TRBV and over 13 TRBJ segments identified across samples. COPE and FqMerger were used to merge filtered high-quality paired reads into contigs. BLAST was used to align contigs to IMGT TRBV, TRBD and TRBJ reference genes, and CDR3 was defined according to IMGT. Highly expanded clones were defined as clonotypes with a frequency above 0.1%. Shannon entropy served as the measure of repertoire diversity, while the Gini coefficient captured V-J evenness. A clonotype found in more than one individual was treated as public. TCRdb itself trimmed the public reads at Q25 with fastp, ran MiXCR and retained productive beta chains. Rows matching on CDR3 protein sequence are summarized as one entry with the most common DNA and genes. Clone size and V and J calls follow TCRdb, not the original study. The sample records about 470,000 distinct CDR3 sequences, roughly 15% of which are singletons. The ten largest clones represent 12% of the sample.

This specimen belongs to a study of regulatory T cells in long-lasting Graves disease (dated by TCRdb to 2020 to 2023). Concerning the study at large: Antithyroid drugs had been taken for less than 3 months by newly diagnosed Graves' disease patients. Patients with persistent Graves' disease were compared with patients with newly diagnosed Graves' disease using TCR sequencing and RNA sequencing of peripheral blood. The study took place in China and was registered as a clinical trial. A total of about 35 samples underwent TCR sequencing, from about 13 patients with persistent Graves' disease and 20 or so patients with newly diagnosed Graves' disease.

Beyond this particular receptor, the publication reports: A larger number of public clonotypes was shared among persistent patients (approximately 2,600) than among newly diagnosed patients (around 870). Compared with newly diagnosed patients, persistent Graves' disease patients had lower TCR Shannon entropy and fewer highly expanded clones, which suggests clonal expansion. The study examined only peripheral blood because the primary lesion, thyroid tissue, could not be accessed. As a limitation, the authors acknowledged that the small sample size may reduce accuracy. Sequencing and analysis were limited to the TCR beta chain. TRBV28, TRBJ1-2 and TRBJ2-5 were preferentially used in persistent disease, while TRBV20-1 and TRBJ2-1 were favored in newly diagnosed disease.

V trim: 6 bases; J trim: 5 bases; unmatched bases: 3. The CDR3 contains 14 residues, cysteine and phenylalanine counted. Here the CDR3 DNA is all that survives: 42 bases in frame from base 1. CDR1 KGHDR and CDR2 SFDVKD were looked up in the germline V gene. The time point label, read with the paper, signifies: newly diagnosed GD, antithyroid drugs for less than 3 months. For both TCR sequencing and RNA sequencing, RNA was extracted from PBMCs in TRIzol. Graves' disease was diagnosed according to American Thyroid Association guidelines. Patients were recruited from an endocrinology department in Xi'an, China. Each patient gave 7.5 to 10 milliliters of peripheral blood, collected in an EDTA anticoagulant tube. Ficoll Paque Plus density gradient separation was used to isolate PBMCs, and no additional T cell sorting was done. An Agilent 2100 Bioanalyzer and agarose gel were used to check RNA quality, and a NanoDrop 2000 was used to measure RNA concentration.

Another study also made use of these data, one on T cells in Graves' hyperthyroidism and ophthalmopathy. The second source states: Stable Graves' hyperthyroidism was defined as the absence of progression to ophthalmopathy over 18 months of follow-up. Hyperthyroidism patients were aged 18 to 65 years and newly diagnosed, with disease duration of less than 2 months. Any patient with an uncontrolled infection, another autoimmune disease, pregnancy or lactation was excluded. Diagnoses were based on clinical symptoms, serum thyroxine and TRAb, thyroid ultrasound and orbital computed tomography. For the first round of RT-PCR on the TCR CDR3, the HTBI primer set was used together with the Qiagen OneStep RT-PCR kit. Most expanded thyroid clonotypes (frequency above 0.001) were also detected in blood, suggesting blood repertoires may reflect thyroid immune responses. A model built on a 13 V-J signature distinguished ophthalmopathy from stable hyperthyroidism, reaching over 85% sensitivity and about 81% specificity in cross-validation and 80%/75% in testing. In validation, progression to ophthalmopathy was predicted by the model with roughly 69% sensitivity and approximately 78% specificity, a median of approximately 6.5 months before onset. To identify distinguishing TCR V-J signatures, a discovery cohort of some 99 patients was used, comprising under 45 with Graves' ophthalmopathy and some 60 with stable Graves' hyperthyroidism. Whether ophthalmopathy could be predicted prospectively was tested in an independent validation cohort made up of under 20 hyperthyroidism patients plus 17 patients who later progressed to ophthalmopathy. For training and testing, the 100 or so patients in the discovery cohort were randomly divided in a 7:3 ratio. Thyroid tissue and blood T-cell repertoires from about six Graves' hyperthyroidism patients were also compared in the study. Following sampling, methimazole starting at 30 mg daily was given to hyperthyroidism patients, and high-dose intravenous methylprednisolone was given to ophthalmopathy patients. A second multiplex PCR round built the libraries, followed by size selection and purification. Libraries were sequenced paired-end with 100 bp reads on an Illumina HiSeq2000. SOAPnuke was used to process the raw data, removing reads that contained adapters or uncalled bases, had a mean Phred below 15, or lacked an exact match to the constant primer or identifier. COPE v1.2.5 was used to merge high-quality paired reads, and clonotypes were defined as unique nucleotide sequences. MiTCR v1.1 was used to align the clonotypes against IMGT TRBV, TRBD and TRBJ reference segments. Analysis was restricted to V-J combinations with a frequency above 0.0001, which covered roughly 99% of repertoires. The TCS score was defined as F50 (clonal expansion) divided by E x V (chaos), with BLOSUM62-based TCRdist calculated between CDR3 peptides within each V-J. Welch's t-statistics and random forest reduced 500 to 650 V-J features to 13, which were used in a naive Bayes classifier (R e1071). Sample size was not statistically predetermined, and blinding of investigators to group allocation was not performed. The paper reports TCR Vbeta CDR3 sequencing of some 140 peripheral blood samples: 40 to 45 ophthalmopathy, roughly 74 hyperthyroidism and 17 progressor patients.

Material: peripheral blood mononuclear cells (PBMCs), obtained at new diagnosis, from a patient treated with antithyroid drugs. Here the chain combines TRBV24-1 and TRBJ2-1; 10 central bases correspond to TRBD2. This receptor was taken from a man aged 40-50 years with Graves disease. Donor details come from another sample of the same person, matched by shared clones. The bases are TGTGCCACCAGTACTAGCGGGGCCGACAATGAGCAGTTCTTC. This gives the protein CATSTSGADNEQFF.